This T cell receptor beta chain was sequenced for a study of STAT3 mutations in large granular lymphocyte leukemia (dated by TCRdb to about 2019). The study in broad terms: Canonical activating STAT3 mutations were detected in roughly half of the longitudinally sequenced T-LGLL patients. From an initial cohort of approximately 200 LGL patients, roughly 20 representative T-LGLL cases were chosen for longitudinal sequencing of TCRbeta and STAT3. More than half of T-LGLL patients received one or more immunosuppressive therapy regimens, with hematologic response in about 36% of those treated. Serial deep sequencing of TCRbeta CDR3 and STAT3 was performed in patients with T-cell large granular lymphocyte leukemia to reconstruct clonal hierarchy and dynamics. On average, sequencing was done at around 4 time points per patient, with the number of samplings ranging from 2 to 8. As controls, the study also included longitudinal sequencing of two patients with natural killer LGL leukemia. Results and caveats for the whole study, not just this receptor: In 6 of 18 patients, TCR clonotype switching occurred after therapy, and every newly emerging clone was STAT3 wild type. In several patients, dominant TCR clone burden exceeded STAT3 mutant burden, suggesting STAT3 mutation arose secondarily within a pre-expanded clone. At least one immunodominant TCRbeta clonotype was present in every T-LGLL patient, and multiple immunodominant subclonotypes appeared in about half of the T-LGLL patients. Because no samples were available when a clone first appeared, clonal expansion was inferred from samplings taken at other points. Because codominant clonotypes persisted in some patients, a small but highly pathogenic clone may have been missed. Linking therapy response to changes in TCR clonal burden was complicated by variable intervals between samplings and by differing treatment regimens.

On this clone: The antigen it binds to is not known. Qualities for individual bases were not recorded, and no much larger clone is one base off.

V lost 7 bases and J lost 7 bases; the stretch between them is 5 bases long. For CDR1 and CDR2, the germline V gene lists MDHEN and SYDVKM. Measured from the cysteine to the phenylalanine, the CDR3 is 10 residues long. Only the CDR3 DNA stays, 30 bases, in frame from base 1. The same DNA, extracted from blood mononuclear cells, served for both TCR sequencing and STAT3 sequencing. TCRbeta libraries were sequenced on an Illumina MiSeq, averaging roughly 44,000 productive templates per sample. Using multiplex PCR amplification, the immunoSEQ assay generated the TCRbeta CDR3 libraries. As for how the authors treated the data: Repertoire diversity was calculated as previously defined, with values near 0 taken to indicate extremely monoclonal samples. TCRdb retrieved this table from immuneACCESS and kept in-frame rearrangements only. Not all clones are present; in checked studies, unresolved V genes account for under half, and no reason is known for the remainder. For V, J and clone size, that table is used; D and trimming come from the DNA. This sample is represented by around 30,000 clones; approximately 83% of them were singletons. Roughly 13% of the sample lies in the top ten.

The clonotype was recovered from a man in his fifties or sixties with T-cell large granular lymphocyte leukemia. Some clones in this sample may be carry-over from other donors' samples. The age is the age at diagnosis. The chain is encoded by TRBV28 joined to TRBJ1-5; the D gene cannot be named for sure. The sample consisted of peripheral blood mononuclear cells. The CDR3 protein sequence reads: CASNRQPQHF. The nucleotide sequence reads as follows: TGTGCCAGCAATCGGCAGCCCCAGCATTTT.